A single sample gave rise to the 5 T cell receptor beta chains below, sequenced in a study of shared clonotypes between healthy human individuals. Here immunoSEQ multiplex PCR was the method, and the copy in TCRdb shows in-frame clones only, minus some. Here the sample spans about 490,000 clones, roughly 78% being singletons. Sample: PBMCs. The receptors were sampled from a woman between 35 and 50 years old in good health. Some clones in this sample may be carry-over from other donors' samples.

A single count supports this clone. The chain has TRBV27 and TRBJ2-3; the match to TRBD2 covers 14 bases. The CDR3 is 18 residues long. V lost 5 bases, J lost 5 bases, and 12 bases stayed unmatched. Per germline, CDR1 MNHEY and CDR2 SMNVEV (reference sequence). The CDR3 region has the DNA TGTGCCAGCAGTACCAGGGATGGACTAGCGGGAGGAGTAGATACGCAGTATTTT. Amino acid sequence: CASSTRDGLAGGVDTQYF.

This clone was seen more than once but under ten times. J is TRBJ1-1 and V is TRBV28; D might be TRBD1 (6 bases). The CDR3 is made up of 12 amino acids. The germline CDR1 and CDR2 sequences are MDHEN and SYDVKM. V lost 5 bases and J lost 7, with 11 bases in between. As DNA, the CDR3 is TGTGCCAGCAGTATCCCAGGGGATGAAGCTTTCTTT. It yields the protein CASSIPGDEAFF.

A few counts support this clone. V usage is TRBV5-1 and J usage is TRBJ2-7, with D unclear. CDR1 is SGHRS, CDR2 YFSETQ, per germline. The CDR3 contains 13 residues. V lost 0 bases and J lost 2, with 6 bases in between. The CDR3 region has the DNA TGCGCCAGCAGCTTGGACTACCCCTACGAGCAGTACTTC. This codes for CASSLDYPYEQYF.

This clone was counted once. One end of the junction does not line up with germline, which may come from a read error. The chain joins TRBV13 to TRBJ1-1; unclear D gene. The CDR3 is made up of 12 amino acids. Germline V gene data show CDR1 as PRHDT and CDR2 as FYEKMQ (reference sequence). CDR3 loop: CASSLAGLTAHF. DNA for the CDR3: TGTGCCAGCAGCTTAGCCGGACTTACAGCCCACTTT.

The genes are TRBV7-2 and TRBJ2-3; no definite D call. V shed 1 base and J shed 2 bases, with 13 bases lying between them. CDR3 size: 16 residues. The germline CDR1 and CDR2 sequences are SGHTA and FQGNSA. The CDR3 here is CASSLDAFLPTDTQYF. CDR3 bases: TGTGCCAGCAGCTTAGACGCGTTTTTGCCCACAGATACGCAGTATTTT.